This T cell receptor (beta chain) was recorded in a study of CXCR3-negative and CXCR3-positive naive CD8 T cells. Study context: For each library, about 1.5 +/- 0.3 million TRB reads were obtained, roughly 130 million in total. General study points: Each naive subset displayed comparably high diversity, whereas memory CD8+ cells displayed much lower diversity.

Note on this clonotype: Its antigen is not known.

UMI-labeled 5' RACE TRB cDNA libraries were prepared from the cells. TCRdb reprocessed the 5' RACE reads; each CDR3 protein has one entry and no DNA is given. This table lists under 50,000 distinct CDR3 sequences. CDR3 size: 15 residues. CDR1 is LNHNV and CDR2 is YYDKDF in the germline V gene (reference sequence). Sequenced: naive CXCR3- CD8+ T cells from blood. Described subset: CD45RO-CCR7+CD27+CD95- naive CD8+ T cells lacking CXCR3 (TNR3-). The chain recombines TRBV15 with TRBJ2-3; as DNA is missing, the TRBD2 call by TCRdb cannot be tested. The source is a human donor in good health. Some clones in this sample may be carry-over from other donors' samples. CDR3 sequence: CATTVGRGATDTQYF. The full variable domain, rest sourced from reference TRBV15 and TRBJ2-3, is DAMVIQNPRYQVTQFGKPVTLSCSQTLNHNVMYWYQQKSSQAPKLLFHYYDKDFNNEADTPDNFQSRRPNTSFCFLDIRSPGLGDTAMYLCATTVGRGATDTQYFGPGTRLTVL.